This note documents a single T cell receptor beta chain sequence. Authors' data handling: Using reference gene primer amplification, nucleated cell counts were estimated. Assay used: immunoSEQ multiplex PCR; TCRdb lists only in-frame clones, some missing. V and J calls and clone size are as listed in that table; D and trimming were resolved from the DNA. Of some 26,000 clones listed, 76% were seen once; the top ten hold 40%. This record belongs to a study of blood T cell repertoires in COVID-19. Turning to the study itself: Spain, Italy and the United States supplied samples that represented acute and convalescent COVID-19. Sample material is recorded as cDNA or gDNA derived from T cells, B-cell-depleted T cells, or PBMCs.

The CDR3 length is 15 residues. Germline V gene lookup returns CDR1 KGHDR and CDR2 SFDVKD. V shed 7 bases and J 4 bases; nucleotides not matched to a gene: 6. The V gene is TRBV24-1, the J gene TRBJ2-2, with 9 bases lining up with TRBD1. This clonotype was sampled from a man between 70 and 80 years old with acute or convalescent COVID-19. The sample taken for sequencing was peripheral blood. The CDR3 DNA is TGTGCCACCAGAGCCGGGACAGGGAGCACCGGGGAGCTGTTTTTT. Translation: CATRAGTGSTGELFF.